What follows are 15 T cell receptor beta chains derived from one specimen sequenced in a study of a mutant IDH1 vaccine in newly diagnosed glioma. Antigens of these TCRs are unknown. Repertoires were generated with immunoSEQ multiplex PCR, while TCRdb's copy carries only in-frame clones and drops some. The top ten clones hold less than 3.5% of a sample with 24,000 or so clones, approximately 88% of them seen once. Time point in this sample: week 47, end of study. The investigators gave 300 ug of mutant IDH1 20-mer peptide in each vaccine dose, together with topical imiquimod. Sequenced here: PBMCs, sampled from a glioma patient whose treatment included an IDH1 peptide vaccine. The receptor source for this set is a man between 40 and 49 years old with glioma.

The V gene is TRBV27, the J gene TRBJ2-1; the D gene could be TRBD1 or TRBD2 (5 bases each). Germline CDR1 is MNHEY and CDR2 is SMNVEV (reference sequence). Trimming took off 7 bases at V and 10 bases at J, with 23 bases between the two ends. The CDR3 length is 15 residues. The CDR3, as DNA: TGTGCCAGCACTTCACCGGGACCAAGGGCGGCCGAGCAGTTCTTC. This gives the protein CASTSPGPRAAEQFF.

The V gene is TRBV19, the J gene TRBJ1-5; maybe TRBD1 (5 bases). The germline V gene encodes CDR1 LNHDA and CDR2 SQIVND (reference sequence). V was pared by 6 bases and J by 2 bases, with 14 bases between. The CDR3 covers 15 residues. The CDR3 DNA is TGTGCCAGTAGCTTTCAGGGACCGGGCAATCAGCCCCAGCATTTT. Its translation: CASSFQGPGNQPQHF. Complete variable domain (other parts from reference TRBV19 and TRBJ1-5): DGGITQSPKYLFRKEGQNVTLSCEQNLNHDAMYWYRQDPGQGLRLIYYSQIVNDFQKGDIAEGYSVSREKKESFPLTVTSAQKNPTAFYLCASSFQGPGNQPQHFGDGTRLSIL.

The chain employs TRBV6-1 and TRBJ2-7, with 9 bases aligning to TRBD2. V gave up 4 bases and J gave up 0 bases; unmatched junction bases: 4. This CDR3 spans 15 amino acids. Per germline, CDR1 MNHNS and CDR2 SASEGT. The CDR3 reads CASSAIAGASYEQYF. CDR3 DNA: TGTGCCAGCAGTGCTATAGCGGGAGCCTCCTACGAGCAGTACTTC.

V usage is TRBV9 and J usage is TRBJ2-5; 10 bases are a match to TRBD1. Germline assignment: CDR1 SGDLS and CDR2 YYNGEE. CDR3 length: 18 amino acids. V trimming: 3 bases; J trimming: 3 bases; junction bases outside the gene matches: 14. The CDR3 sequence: CASSGRNRDRGDKETQYF. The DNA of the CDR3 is TGTGCCAGCAGCGGGAGGAACCGGGACAGGGGTGACAAAGAGACCCAGTACTTC. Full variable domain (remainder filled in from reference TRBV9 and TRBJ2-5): DSGVTQTPKHLITATGQRVTLRCSPRSGDLSVYWYQQSLDQGLQFLIQYYNGEERAKGNILERFSAQQFPDLHSELNLSSLELGDSALYFCASSGRNRDRGDKETQYFGPGTRLLVL.

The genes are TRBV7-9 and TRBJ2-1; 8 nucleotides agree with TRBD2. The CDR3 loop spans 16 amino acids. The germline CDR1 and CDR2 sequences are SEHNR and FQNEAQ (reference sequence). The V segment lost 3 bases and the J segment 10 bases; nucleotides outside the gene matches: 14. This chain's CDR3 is CASSFLPGGRPNEQFF. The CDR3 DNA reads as TGTGCCAGCAGCTTTCTTCCAGGCGGGAGGCCCAACGAGCAGTTCTTC.

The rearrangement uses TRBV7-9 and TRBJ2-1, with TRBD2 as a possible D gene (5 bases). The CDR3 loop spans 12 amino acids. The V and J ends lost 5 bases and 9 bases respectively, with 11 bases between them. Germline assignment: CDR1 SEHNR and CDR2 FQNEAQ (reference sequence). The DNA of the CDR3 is TGTGCCAGCAGCCCGTTGGACTCTGAGCAGTTCTTC. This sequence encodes CASSPLDSEQFF.

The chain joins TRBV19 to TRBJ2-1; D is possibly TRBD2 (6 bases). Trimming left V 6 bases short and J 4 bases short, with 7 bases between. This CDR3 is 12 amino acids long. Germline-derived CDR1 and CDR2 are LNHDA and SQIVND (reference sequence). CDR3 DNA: TGTGCCAGTAGGGAGGGTTACAATGAGCAGTTCTTC. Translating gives CASREGYNEQFF.

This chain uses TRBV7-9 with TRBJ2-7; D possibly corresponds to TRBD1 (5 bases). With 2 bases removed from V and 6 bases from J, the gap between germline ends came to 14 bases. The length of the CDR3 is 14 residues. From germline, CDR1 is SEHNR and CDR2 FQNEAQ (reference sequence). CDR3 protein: CASSLSGAPVEQYF. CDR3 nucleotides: TGTGCCAGCAGCTTATCTGGGGCGCCGGTCGAGCAGTACTTC.

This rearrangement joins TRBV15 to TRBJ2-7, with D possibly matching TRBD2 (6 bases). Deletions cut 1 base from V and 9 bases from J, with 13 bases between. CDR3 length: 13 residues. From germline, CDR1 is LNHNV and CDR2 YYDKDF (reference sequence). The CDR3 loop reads CATSRGTSSWQYF. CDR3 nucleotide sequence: TGTGCCACCAGCAGAGGAACTAGCTCTTGGCAGTACTTC.

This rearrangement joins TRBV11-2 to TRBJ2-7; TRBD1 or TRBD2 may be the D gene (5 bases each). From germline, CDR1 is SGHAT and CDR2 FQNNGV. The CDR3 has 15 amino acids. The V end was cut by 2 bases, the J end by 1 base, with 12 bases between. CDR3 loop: CASSLPGTPSYEQYF. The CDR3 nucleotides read TGTGCCAGCAGCTTACCCGGGACCCCTTCCTACGAGCAGTACTTC.

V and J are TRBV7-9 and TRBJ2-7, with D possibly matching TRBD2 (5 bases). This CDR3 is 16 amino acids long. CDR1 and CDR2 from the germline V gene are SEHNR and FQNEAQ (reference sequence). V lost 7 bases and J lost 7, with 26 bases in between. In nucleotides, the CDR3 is TGTGCCAGCATCTTTTCCCTCTTTGGGGAGCCGGGTGAGCAGTACTTC. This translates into CASIFSLFGEPGEQYF. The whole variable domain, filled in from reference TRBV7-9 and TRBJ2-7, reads DTGVSQNPRHKITKRGQNVTFRCDPISEHNRLYWYRQTLGQGPEFLTYFQNEAQLEKSRLLSDRFSAERPKGSFSTLEIQRTEQGDSAMYLCASIFSLFGEPGEQYFGPGTRLTVT.

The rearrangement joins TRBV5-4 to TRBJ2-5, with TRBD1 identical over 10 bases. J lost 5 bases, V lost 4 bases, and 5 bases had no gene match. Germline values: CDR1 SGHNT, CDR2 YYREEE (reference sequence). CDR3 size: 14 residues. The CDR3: CASSRQGAAETQYF. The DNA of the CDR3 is TGTGCCAGCAGCCGACAGGGGGCGGCGGAGACCCAGTACTTC.

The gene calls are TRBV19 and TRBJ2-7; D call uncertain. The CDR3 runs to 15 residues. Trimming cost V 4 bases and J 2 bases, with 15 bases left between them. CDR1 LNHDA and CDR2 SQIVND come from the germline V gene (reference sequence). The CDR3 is CASSRTSTITYEQYF. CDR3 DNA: TGTGCCAGTAGTAGGACCTCTACTATAACCTACGAGCAGTACTTC.

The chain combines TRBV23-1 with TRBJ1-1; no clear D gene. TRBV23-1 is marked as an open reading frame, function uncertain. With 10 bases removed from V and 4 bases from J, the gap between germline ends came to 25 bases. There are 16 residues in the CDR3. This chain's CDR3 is CAIPTWGGPEVTEAFF. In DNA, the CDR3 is TGCGCCATTCCAACGTGGGGAGGACCGGAGGTCACTGAAGCTTTCTTT.

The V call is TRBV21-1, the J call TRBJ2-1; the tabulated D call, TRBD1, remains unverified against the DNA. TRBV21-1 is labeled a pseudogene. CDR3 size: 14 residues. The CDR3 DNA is TGTGCCAGCAGCCCACCCAGCTCCTACAATGAGCAGTTCTTC. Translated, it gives CASSPPSSYNEQFF.